This T cell receptor (beta chain) was identified in a study of T cell responses to AZD1222 COVID-19 vaccine. Study observations and caveats: There were mostly white British donors and more females than males, and clonal diversity was possibly underestimated.

The data were produced by immunoSEQ multiplex PCR, yet TCRdb's version contains in-frame clones alone and is incomplete. The table records about 120,000 clones, 87% of them present only once. The V end was cut by 6 bases, the J end by 3 bases, with 9 bases between. Germline CDR1 is SNHLY and CDR2 is FYNNEI. The CDR3 is 12 residues long. Points on this clone: Its target is not known.

V usage is TRBV2 and J usage is TRBJ2-7; maybe TRBD1 (6 bases). The material was peripheral blood, obtained 28 days after the second AZD1222 dose. The TCR was taken from an adult who received the AZD1222 COVID-19 vaccine. For the CDR3, the DNA is TGTGCCAGCAGCAAGGACAGCTACGAGCAGTACTTC. Protein sequence: CASSKDSYEQYF. Drawing the rest from reference TRBV2 and TRBJ2-7, the complete variable domain is EPEVTQTPSHQVTQMGQEVILRCVPISNHLYFYWYRQILGQKVEFLVSFYNNEISEKSEIFDDQFSVERPDGSNFTLKIRSTKLEDSAMYFCASSKDSYEQYFGPGTRLTVT.